This TCR beta chain was captured by sequencing in a study of post-analysis software for immune sequencing data. As for the study in general: Relapsing-remitting, secondary progressive and progressive-relapsing multiple sclerosis were all included among the disease courses.

Turning to this clonotype: Being one base from a much bigger clone, this may be a read error.

cDNA libraries of TCR beta carried unique molecular identifiers. From the PCR reads, TCRdb called clonotypes with MiXCR, one entry per CDR3 protein. This table holds around 160,000 distinct CDR3 sequences, roughly 35% found once. The sequence was collected from a girl between 5 and 17 years old with multiple sclerosis. The sequencing used blood, collected after autologous hematopoietic stem cell transplantation.

The CDR3 bases are TGTGCCAGCAGCGTAGGTTGGGGACTGGCATATAACGAGCAGTACTTC. This sequence encodes CASSVGWGLAYNEQYF. The chain carries TRBV7-2 and TRBJ2-4; the D gene is possibly TRBD2 (6 bases). With the DNA end fitting TRBJ2-7 better, the J assignment may be wrong. Germline V gene data show CDR1 as SGHTA and CDR2 as FQGNSA. The CDR3 consists of 16 residues.